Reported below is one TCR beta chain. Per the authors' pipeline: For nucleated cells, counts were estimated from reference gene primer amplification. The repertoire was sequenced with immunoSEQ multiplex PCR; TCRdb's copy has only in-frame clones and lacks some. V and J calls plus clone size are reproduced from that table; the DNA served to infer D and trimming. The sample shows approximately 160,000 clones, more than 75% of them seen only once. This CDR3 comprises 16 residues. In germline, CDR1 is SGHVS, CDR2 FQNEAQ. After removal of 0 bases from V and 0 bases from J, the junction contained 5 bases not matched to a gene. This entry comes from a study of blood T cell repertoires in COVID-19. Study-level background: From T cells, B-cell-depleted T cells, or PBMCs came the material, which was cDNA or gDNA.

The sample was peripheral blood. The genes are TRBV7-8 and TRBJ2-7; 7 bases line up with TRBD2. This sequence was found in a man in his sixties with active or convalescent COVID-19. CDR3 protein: CASSLARGVRSYEQYF. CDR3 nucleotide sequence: TGTGCCAGCAGCTTAGCTCGGGGGGTACGCTCCTACGAGCAGTACTTC.